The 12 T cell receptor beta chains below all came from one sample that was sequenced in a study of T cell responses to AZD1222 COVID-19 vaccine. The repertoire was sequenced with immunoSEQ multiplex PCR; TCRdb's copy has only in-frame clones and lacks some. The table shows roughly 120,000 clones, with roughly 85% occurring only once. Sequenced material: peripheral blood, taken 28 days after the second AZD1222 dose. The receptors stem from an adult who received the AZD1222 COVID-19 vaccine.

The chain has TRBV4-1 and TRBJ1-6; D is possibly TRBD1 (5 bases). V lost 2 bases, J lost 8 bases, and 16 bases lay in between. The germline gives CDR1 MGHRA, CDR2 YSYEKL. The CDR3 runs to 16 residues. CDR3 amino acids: CASSQPSRVVDSPLHF. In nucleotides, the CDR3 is TGCGCCAGCAGCCAACCTAGCAGGGTGGTAGATTCACCCCTCCACTTT.

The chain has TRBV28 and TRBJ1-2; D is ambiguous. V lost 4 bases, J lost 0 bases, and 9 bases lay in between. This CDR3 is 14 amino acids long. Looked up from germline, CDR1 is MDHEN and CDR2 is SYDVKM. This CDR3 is CASSYGQANYGYTF. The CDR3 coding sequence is TGTGCCAGCAGTTACGGGCAAGCTAACTATGGCTACACCTTC.

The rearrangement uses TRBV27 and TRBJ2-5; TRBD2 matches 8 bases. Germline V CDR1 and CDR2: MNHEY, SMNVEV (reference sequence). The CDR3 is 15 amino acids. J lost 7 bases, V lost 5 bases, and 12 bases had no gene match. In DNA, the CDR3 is TGTGCCAGCAGTCCCTTTGCGGGGGGCGGCGTGACCCAGTACTTC. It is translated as CASSPFAGGGVTQYF.

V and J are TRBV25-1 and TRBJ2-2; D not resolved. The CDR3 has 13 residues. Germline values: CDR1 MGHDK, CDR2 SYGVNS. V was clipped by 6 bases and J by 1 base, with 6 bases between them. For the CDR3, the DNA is TGTGCCAGCAGGTCCGGGAACACCGGGGAGCTGTTTTTT. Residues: CASRSGNTGELFF.

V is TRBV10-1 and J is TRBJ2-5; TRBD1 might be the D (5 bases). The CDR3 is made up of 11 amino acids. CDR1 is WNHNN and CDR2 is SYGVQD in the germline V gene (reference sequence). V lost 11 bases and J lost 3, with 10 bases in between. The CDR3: CAGQGKETQYF. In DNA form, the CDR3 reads TGCGCCGGTCAGGGAAAAGAGACCCAGTACTTC.

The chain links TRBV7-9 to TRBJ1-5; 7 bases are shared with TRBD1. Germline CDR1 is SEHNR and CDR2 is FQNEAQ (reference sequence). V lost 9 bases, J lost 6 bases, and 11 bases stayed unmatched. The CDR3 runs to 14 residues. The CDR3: CASSGAGGTQPQHF. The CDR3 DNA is TGTGCCAGTTCGGGGGCAGGGGGGACTCAGCCCCAGCATTTT.

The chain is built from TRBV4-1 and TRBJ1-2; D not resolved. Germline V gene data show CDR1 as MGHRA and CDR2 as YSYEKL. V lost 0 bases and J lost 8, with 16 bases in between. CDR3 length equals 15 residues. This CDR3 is CASSQDWSGLRGYTF. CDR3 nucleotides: TGCGCCAGCAGCCAAGATTGGTCGGGTTTAAGAGGCTACACCTTC.

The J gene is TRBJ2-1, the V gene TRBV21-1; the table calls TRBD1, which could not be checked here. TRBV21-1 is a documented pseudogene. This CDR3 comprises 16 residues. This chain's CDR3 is CASSKRTGFTHNEQFF. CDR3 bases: TGTGCCAGCAGCAAGAGGACAGGGTTTACCCACAATGAGCAGTTCTTC.

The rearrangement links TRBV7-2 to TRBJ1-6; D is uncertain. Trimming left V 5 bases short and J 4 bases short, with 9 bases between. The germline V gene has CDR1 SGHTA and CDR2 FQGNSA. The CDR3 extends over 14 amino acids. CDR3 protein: CASSPAGYNSPLHF. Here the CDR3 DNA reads TGTGCCAGCAGCCCTGCTGGATATAATTCACCCCTCCACTTT. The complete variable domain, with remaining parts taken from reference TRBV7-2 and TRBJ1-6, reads GAGVSQSPSNKVTEKGKDVELRCDPISGHTALYWYRQSLGQGLEFLIYFQGNSAPDKSGLPSDRFSAERTGGSVSTLTIQRTQQEDSAVYLCASSPAGYNSPLHFGNGTRLTVT.

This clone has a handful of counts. CDR3 region: CASSIGLAGRTGELFF. The CDR3 DNA follows: TGCGCCAGCAGCATCGGACTAGCGGGGCGAACCGGGGAGCTGTTTTTT. This chain joins TRBV5-1 and TRBJ2-2; 12 bases line up with TRBD2. Germline-derived CDR1 and CDR2 are SGHRS and YFSETQ. Losses at the gene ends were 4 bases for V and 5 bases for J; bases not matched to a gene: 6. CDR3 length: 16 amino acids.

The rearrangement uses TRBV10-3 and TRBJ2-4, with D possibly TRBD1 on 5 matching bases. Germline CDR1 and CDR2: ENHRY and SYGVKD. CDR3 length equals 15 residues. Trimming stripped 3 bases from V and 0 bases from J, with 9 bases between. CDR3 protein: CAISDLQGAKNIQYF. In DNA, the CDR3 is TGTGCCATCAGTGATCTGCAGGGAGCCAAAAACATTCAGTACTTC.

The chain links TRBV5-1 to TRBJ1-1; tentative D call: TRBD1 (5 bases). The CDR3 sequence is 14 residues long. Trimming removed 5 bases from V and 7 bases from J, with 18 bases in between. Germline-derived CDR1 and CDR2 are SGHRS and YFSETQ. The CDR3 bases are TGCGCCAGCAGAGCTGTTGGGACCGGTGGTGAAGCTTTCTTT. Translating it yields CASRAVGTGGEAFF.